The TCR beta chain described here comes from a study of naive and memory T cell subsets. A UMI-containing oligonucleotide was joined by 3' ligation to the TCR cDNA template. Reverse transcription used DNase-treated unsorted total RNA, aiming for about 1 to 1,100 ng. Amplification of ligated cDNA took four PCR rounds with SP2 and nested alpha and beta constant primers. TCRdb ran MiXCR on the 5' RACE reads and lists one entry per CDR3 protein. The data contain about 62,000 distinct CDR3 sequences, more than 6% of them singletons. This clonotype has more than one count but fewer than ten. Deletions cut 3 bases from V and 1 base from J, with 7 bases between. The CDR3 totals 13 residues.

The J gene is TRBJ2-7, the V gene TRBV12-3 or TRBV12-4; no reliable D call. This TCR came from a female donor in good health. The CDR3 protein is CASSLQQSYEQYF. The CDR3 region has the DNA TGTGCCAGCAGTTTGCAACAGTCCTACGAGCAGTACTTC.